A selection of T cell receptor beta chains follows, all from one sample in a study of radiation and T cells in renal cell carcinoma. Only in-frame clones appear in the TCRdb table, and some are missing; sequencing was by immunoSEQ multiplex PCR. Of around 140,000 clones listed, roughly 85% were seen once; the top ten hold 20% to 25%. Sample: blood, taken from a patient whose treatment included radiotherapy and nephrectomy. The receptors derive from a woman in her 50s with renal cell carcinoma. Each CDR3 is given with its conserved first and last residue. Fields, in order: V gene, D gene, J gene, clone size, CDR3 protein, CDR3 DNA. A D gene is named only where the DNA matches it firmly. A clone size is listed for some rows: how often the clone was seen (once, few, many), or a class if it is expanded.

TRBV5-4,.,TRBJ1-2,.,CASSQIGENRYGYTF,TGTGCCAGCAGCCAAATTGGGGAGAATCGCTATGGCTACACCTTC
TRBV29-1,.,TRBJ2-5,.,CSVERGGETQYF,TGCAGCGTTGAGAGAGGTGGCGAGACCCAGTACTTC
TRBV30,TRBD1,TRBJ2-2,.,CAWSKLQGATGELFF,TGTGCCTGGAGCAAACTCCAGGGGGCGACCGGGGAGCTGTTTTTT
TRBV10-1,.,TRBJ1-1,few,CASFAEAFF,TGCGCCAGCTTCGCTGAAGCTTTCTTT
TRBV5-1,.,TRBJ2-5,.,CASSWTVLETQYF,TGCGCCAGCAGCTGGACAGTTTTGGAGACCCAGTACTTC
TRBV7-7,TRBD1,TRBJ2-7,.,CASSLGYGDPGQGPYEQYF,TGTGCCAGCAGCTTAGGGTATGGGGACCCGGGACAGGGACCCTACGAGCAGTACTTC
TRBV1,.,TRBJ2-7,.,CTSSSDSYEQYF,TGCACCAGCAGTTCCGACAGCTACGAGCAGTACTTC
TRBV10-3,.,TRBJ2-7,.,CAIRDVYEQYF,TGTGCCATCAGGGACGTCTACGAGCAGTACTTC
TRBV27,.,TRBJ2-1,.,CASIPDRSPYNEQFF,TGTGCCAGCATTCCAGACAGATCCCCCTACAATGAGCAGTTCTTC
TRBV5-1,.,TRBJ1-6,.,CASSSAGTGNSPLHF,TGCGCCAGCAGCTCGGCGGGTACGGGGAATTCACCCCTCCACTTT
TRBV9,.,TRBJ1-3,.,CASSSQYGLGNTIYF,TGTGCCAGCAGCTCCCAGTACGGCCTCGGAAACACCATATATTTT
TRBV4-3,.,TRBJ1-6,few,CASSQTTGTGGGPLHF,TGCGCCAGCAGCCAAACCACCGGGACCGGGGGTGGACCCCTCCACTTT
TRBV7-2,.,TRBJ1-5,.,CASSSVNSNQPQHF,TGTGCCAGCAGCTCGGTCAATAGCAATCAGCCCCAGCATTTT
TRBV27,TRBD2,TRBJ2-5,.,CASSSQGGGIFQETQYF,TGTGCCAGCAGCTCACAAGGCGGGGGGATCTTCCAAGAGACCCAGTACTTC
TRBV2,.,TRBJ1-2,few,CASSEGRVYGYTF,TGTGCCAGCAGTGAAGGCAGGGTCTATGGCTACACCTTC
TRBV18,.,TRBJ2-7,.,CASSPNGGPYEQYF,TGTGCCAGCTCACCGAACGGGGGTCCCTACGAGCAGTACTTC
TRBV27,.,TRBJ1-2,.,CASRPTGNRVSYGYTF,TGTGCCAGCAGACCTACAGGGAACAGAGTATCCTATGGCTACACCTTC
TRBV9,.,TRBJ1-2,.,CASSVQPKGDNYGYTF,TGTGCCAGCAGCGTACAACCGAAGGGGGACAACTATGGCTACACCTTC
TRBV7-2,.,TRBJ2-5,.,CASSLGTGETQYF,TGTGCCAGCAGCTTGGGGACCGGGGAGACCCAGTACTTC
TRBV19,.,TRBJ2-7,.,CASGQGGSYEQYF,TGTGCCAGTGGCCAGGGCGGCTCCTACGAGCAGTACTTC
TRBV7-2,.,TRBJ1-3,once,CASSPGSVFSGNTIYF,TGTGCCAGCAGCCCAGGAAGTGTATTCTCTGGAAACACCATATATTTT
TRBV7-3,TRBD1,TRBJ2-3,.,CASSPSRGSTDTQYF,TGTGCCAGCAGCCCGTCCAGGGGGAGCACAGATACGCAGTATTTT
TRBV25-1,.,TRBJ2-6,.,CASSEMRVPNVLTF,TGTGCCAGCAGTGAAATGAGGGTCCCCAACGTCCTGACTTTC